Each of the 16 T cell receptor beta chains below was sequenced from the same sample in a study of blood T cell repertoires in COVID-19. The data were produced by immunoSEQ multiplex PCR, yet TCRdb's version contains in-frame clones alone and is incomplete. The sample includes just under 350,000 clones, approximately 89% of them seen just once. Sequencing input: peripheral blood. The receptors here all came from a woman under 30 who had recovered from COVID-19.

The rearrangement links TRBV5-6 to TRBJ2-1, with D maybe TRBD2 (5 bases). Per the germline V gene, CDR1 is SGHDT and CDR2 is YYEEEE. The CDR3 loop spans 14 amino acids. Trimming pared 0 bases from V and 5 bases from J, leaving 9 bases between. The CDR3 loop is CASSLAPADNEQFF. CDR3 bases: TGTGCCAGCAGCTTGGCCCCAGCGGACAATGAGCAGTTCTTC.

The rearrangement links TRBV11-3 to TRBJ1-1; tentatively, D is TRBD1 (5 bases). The CDR3 contains 15 residues. Per germline, CDR1 SGHNT and CDR2 YENEEA. Trimming removed 0 bases from V and 0 bases from J, with 8 bases in between. As DNA, the CDR3 is TGTGCCAGCAGCTTAGAAGGGGTAATGAACACTGAAGCTTTCTTT. Translated, it gives CASSLEGVMNTEAFF.

This clone was found once. The V and J genes are TRBV14 and TRBJ1-1; TRBD1 matches 7 bases. Trimming cost V 4 bases and J 1 base; bases outside gene matches: 0. This CDR3 comprises 13 residues. Germline-derived CDR1 and CDR2 are SGHDN and FVKESK. The CDR3 loop reads CASSRTGNTEAFF. The CDR3, as DNA: TGTGCCAGCAGCCGGACAGGGAACACTGAAGCTTTCTTT. The entire variable domain, with the rest obtained from reference TRBV14 and TRBJ1-1, is as follows: EAGVTQFPSHSVIEKGQTVTLRCDPISGHDNLYWYRRVMGKEIKFLLHFVKESKQDESGMPNNRFLAERTGGTYSTLKVQPAELEDSGVYFCASSRTGNTEAFFGQGTRLTVV.

The J gene is TRBJ2-3, the V gene TRBV14, with TRBD2 identical over 13 bases. After removal of 2 bases from V and 0 bases from J, the junction contained 2 bases not matched to a gene. Per the germline V gene, CDR1 is SGHDN and CDR2 is FVKESK. The CDR3 runs 17 residues. The CDR3 reads CASSQTSGRESTDTQYF. CDR3 bases: TGTGCCAGCAGCCAAACTAGCGGGAGGGAGAGCACAGATACGCAGTATTTT.

V is TRBV11-3 and J is TRBJ2-3; D gene uncertain. V lost 5 bases and J lost 4, with 10 bases in between. The CDR3 runs to 13 residues. Germline values: CDR1 SGHNT, CDR2 YENEEA. The CDR3, as DNA: TGTGCCAGCAGCGGCAATTCCGCAGATACGCAGTATTTT. Translation: CASSGNSADTQYF.

V usage is TRBV5-1 and J usage is TRBJ2-3, with D unclear. Germline-derived CDR1 and CDR2 are SGHRS and YFSETQ. This CDR3 region has 14 residues. Trimming removed 2 bases at V and 1 base at J, with 8 bases between. DNA of the CDR3: TGCGCCAGCAGCTTCAGTTTCGGCACAGATACGCAGTATTTT. Protein sequence: CASSFSFGTDTQYF.

The table lists this clone with a count of one. This specimen includes other DNA sequences encoding the same CDR3. The V and J genes are TRBV30 and TRBJ1-5; D call uncertain. Looked up from germline, CDR1 is GTSNPN and CDR2 is SVGIG (reference sequence). Trimming took off 0 bases at V and 5 bases at J, with 8 bases between the two ends. The CDR3 sequence is 13 residues long. The CDR3 DNA reads TGTGCCTGGAGTGTACGCGGTTATCAGCCCCAGCATTTT. It encodes CAWSVRGYQPQHF.

V is TRBV7-8 and J is TRBJ2-1; D perhaps matches TRBD2 (6 bases). The germline V and J ends were trimmed by 2 bases and 9 bases, with 11 bases remaining between them. Per germline, CDR1 SGHVS and CDR2 FQNEAQ. The CDR3 extends over 13 amino acids. The CDR3 is CASSLTLAVEQFF. Written as DNA, the CDR3 is TGTGCCAGCAGCTTAACACTAGCTGTTGAGCAGTTCTTC.

The chain carries TRBV19 and TRBJ1-2; 7 bases are a match to TRBD1. V lost 5 bases and J lost 5; bases outside the gene matches: 11. The length of the CDR3 is 15 residues. Germline lookup yields CDR1 LNHDA and CDR2 SQIVND (reference sequence). The CDR3 nucleotides are TGTGCCAGTAGTGCCCTCAGGGGGGCCCCATATGGCTACACCTTC. This gives the protein CASSALRGAPYGYTF.

V is TRBV2 and J is TRBJ2-1; 11 nucleotides line up with TRBD2. The germline gives CDR1 SNHLY, CDR2 FYNNEI. CDR3 length: 15 residues. The V gene end was trimmed by 7 bases and the J gene end by 4 bases; junction bases not matched to a gene: 6. This CDR3 reads CASTRLAGSYNEQFF. The DNA for the CDR3 is TGTGCCAGCACCAGACTAGCGGGAAGTTACAATGAGCAGTTCTTC.

V and J are TRBV21-1 and TRBJ2-7; TRBD1, as called in the table, went unchecked against the DNA. TRBV21-1 is a pseudogene locus. The CDR3 loop spans 17 amino acids. CDR3 sequence reads: CASSTLGQPLDPGEQYV. For the CDR3, the DNA is TGTGCCAGCAGCACCCTGGGACAACCTCTCGATCCGGGAGAGCAGTACGTC.

The chain links TRBV11-3 to TRBJ1-1; D is undetermined. V was pared by 5 bases and J by 5 bases, with 12 bases between. Germline CDR1 and CDR2: SGHNT and YENEEA. The CDR3 runs 13 residues. CDR3 amino acids: CASSLYQVTEAFF. DNA for the CDR3: TGTGCCAGCAGCCTTTATCAGGTGACTGAAGCTTTCTTT. The whole variable domain, filled in from reference TRBV11-3 and TRBJ1-1, reads EAGVVQSPRYKIIEKKQPVAFWCNPISGHNTLYWYLQNLGQGPELLIRYENEEAVDDSQLPKDRFSAERLKGVDSTLKIQPAELGDSAVYLCASSLYQVTEAFFGQGTRLTVV.

V is TRBV19 and J is TRBJ2-7; 10 nucleotides line up with TRBD1. CDR1 is LNHDA, CDR2 SQIVND, per germline (reference sequence). The CDR3 length is 16 residues. V shed 5 bases, J shed 4 bases, and the junction held 11 bases outside the gene matches. The CDR3 reads CASSPGTGVSFYEQYV. In DNA form, the CDR3 reads TGTGCCAGTAGTCCTGGGACAGGGGTGTCCTTTTACGAGCAGTACGTC.

The chain is built from TRBV2 and TRBJ1-6; 7 bases align to TRBD1. This CDR3 comprises 14 residues. V was clipped by 4 bases and J by 14 bases; unmatched bases: 11. The germline V gene encodes CDR1 SNHLY and CDR2 FYNNEI. CDR3 loop: CASSGDSPGVSLHF. The CDR3, as DNA: TGTGCCAGCAGTGGGGACAGTCCGGGGGTATCCCTCCACTTT.

This chain uses TRBV6-2 or TRBV6-3 with TRBJ2-7; TRBD2 agrees at 13 bases. Germline values: CDR1 MNHEY, CDR2 SVGEGT. This CDR3 spans 16 amino acids. J gave up 5 bases and V 5 bases, and 9 bases lay outside the gene matches. CDR3 sequence reads: CASSRGLAGESHEQYV. CDR3 coding DNA: TGTGCCAGCAGTCGCGGACTAGCGGGAGAATCCCACGAGCAGTACGTC.

A few counts support this clone. This chain connects TRBV27 to TRBJ2-1, with 8 bases aligning to TRBD1. This CDR3 is built from 15 residues. The germline CDR1 and CDR2 sequences are MNHEY and SMNVEV (reference sequence). V was pared by 10 bases and J by 3 bases, with 11 bases of the junction left unmatched. CDR3 nucleotide sequence: TGTGCCACCGCAGACAGGGACAGGAACTACAATGAGCAGTTCTTC. This translates into CATADRDRNYNEQFF.